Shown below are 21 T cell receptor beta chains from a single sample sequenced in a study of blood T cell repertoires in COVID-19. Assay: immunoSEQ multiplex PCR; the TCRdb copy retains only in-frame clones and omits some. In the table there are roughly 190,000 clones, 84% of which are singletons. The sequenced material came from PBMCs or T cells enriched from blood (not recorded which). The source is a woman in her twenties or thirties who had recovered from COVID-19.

CDR3 amino acids: CASSPAPQGLFTGNTIYF. The CDR3 coding sequence is TGTGCCAGCAGCCCTGCCCCCCAGGGGCTCTTTACTGGAAACACCATATATTTT. The chain combines TRBV5-6 with TRBJ1-3, with a weak D call TRBD1 (6 bases). The germline gives CDR1 SGHDT, CDR2 YYEEEE. The germline V and J ends were trimmed by 4 bases and 2 bases, with 22 bases remaining between them. This CDR3 region has 18 residues.

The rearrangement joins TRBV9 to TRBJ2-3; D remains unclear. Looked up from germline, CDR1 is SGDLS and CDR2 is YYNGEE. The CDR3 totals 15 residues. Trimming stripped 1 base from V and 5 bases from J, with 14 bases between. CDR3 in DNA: TGTGCCAGCAGCGTAATGCCTACCGGCGGAGATACGCAGTATTTT. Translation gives CASSVMPTGGDTQYF. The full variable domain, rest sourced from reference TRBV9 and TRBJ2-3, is DSGVTQTPKHLITATGQRVTLRCSPRSGDLSVYWYQQSLDQGLQFLIQYYNGEERAKGNILERFSAQQFPDLHSELNLSSLELGDSALYFCASSVMPTGGDTQYFGPGTRLTVL.

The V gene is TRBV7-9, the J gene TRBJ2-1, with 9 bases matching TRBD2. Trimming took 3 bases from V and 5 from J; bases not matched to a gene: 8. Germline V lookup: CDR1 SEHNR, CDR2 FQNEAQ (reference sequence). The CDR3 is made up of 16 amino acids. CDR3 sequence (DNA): TGTGCCAGCAGCTTGAGTGCGGGAGGGATTAACAATGAGCAGTTCTTC. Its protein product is CASSLSAGGINNEQFF.

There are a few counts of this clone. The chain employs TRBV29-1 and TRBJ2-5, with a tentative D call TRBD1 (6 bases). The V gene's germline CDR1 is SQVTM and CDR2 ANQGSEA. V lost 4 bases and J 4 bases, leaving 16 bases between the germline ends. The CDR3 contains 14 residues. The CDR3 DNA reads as TGCAGCGTTGGGGGCGGCAGGGGACGAGAGACCCAGTACTTC. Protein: CSVGGGRGRETQYF.

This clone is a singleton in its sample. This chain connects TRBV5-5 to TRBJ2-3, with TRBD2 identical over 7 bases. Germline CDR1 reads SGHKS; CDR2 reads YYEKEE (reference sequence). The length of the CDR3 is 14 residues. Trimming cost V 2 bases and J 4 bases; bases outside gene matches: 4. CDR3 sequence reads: CASSLSAGSDTQYF. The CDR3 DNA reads TGTGCCAGCAGCTTATCAGCGGGGTCAGATACGCAGTATTTT. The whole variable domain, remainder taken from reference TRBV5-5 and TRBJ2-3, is DAGVTQSPTHLIKTRGQQVTLRCSPISGHKSVSWYQQVLGQGPQFIFQYYEKEERGRGNFPDRFSARQFPNYSSELNVNALLLGDSALYLCASSLSAGSDTQYFGPGTRLTVL.

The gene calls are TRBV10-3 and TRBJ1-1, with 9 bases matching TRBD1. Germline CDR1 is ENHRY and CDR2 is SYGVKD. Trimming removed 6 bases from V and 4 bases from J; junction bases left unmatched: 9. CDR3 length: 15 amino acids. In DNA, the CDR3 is TGTGCCATCAGCGCGAGGACAGGGGAAAGCACTGAAGCTTTCTTT. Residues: CAISARTGESTEAFF.

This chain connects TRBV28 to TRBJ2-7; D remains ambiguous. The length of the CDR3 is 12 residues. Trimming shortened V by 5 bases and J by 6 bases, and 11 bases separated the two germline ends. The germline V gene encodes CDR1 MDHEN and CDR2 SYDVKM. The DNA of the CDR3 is TGTGCCAGCAGTCTTCAGGTGGGCGAGCAGTACTTC. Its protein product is CASSLQVGEQYF.

The CDR3 here is CATSEPTPTSTDTQYF. The CDR3 DNA sequence: TGTGCCACCAGTGAACCGACACCAACCTCCACAGATACGCAGTATTTT. This rearrangement joins TRBV24-1 to TRBJ2-3; D is ambiguous. The CDR3 runs to 16 residues. Germline assignment: CDR1 KGHDR and CDR2 SFDVKD. V shed 4 bases and J shed 2 bases, with 15 bases lying between them.

In DNA, the CDR3 is TGTGCCAGCAGCTTAGATCGAGGCTATACCAGCTCCTACGAGCAGTACGTC. Amino acid sequence: CASSLDRGYTSSYEQYV. This sequence joins TRBV11-2 and TRBJ2-7; D is unresolved. There are 17 residues in the CDR3. Germline-derived CDR1 and CDR2 are SGHAT and FQNNGV. V was shortened by 0 bases and J by 0 bases, with 15 bases between the two germline ends.

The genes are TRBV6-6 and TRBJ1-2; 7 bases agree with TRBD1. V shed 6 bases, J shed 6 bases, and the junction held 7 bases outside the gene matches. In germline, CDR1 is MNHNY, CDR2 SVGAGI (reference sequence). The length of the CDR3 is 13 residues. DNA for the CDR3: TGTGCCAGCAGATCGGGACAGACAGATGGCTACACCTTC. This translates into CASRSGQTDGYTF.

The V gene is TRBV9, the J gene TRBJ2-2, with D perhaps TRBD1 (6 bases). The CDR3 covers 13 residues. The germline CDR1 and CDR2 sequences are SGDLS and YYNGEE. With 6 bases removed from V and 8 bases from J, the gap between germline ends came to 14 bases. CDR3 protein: CASKSGHRGELFF. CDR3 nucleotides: TGTGCCAGCAAATCGGGACATCGGGGGGAGCTGTTTTTT.

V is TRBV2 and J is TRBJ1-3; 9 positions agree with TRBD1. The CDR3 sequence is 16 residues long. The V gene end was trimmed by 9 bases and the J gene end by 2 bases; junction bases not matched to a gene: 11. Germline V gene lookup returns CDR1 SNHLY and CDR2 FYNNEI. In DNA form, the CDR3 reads TGTGCCAGTTTTGCCGTGGGACAGGGACCTGGAAACACCATATATTTT. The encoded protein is CASFAVGQGPGNTIYF.

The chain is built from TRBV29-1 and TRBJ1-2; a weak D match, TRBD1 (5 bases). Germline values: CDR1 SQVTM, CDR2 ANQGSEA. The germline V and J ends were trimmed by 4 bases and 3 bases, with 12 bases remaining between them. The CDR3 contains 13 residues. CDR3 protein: CSVGGDLYYGYTF. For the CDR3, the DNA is TGCAGCGTTGGGGGGGACCTCTACTATGGCTACACCTTC.

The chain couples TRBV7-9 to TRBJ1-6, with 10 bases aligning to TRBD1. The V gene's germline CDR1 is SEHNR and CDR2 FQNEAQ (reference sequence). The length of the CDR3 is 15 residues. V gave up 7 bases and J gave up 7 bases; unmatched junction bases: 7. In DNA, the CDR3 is TGTGCCAGCACCAGCCCGGGACAGGGGAATTCACCCCTCCACTTT. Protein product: CASTSPGQGNSPLHF.

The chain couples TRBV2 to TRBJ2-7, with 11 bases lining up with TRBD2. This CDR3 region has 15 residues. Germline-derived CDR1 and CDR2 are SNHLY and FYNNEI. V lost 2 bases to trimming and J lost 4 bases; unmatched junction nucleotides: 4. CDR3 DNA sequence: TGTGCCAGCAGTGAAACTAGCGGGAGTAGTTACGAGCAGTACTTC. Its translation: CASSETSGSSYEQYF.

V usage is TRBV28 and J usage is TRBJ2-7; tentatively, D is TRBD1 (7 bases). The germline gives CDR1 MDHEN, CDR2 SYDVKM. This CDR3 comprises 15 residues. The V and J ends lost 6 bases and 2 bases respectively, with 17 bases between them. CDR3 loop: CASSAEGGGAYEQYF. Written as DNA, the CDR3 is TGTGCCAGCAGCGCCGAAGGGGGCGGGGCCTACGAGCAGTACTTC. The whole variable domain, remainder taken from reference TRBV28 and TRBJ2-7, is DVKVTQSSRYLVKRTGEKVFLECVQDMDHENMFWYRQDPGLGLRLIYFSYDVKMKEKGDIPEGYSVSREKKERFSLILESASTNQTSMYLCASSAEGGGAYEQYFGPGTRLTVT.

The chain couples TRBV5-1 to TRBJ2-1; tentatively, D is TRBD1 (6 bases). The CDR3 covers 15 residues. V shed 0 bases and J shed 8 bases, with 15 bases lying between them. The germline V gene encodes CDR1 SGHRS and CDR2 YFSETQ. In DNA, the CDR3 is TGCGCCAGCAGCTTGGCCGATTACAGGGTGGATGAGCAGTTCTTC. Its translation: CASSLADYRVDEQFF.

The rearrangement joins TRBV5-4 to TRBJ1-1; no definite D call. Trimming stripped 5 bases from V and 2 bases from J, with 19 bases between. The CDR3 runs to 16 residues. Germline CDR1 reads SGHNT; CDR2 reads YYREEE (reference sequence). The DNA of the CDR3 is TGTGCCAGCAGGTTAGGCCCCTTCGACACCAACACTGAAGCTTTCTTT. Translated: CASRLGPFDTNTEAFF.

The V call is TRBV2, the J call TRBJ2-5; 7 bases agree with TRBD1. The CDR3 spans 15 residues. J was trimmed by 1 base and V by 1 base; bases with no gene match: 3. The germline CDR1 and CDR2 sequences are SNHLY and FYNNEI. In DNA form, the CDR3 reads TGTGCCAGCAGTGAAGTACAGGGGACCCAAGAGACCCAGTACTTC. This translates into CASSEVQGTQETQYF.

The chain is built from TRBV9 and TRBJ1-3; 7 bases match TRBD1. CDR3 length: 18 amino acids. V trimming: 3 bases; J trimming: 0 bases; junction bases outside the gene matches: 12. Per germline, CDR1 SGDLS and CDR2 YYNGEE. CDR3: CASSDSGTEFLSGNTIYF. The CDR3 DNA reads TGTGCCAGCAGCGACTCCGGGACAGAGTTTCTCTCTGGAAACACCATATATTTT.

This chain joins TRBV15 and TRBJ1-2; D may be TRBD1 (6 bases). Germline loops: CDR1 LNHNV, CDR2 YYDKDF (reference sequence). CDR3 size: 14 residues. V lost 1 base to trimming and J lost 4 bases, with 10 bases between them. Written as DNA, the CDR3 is TGTGCCACCAGCAGAGTGAAAGGGGGCTATGGCTACACCTTC. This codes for CATSRVKGGYGYTF.